Listed here is a single T cell receptor beta chain. The CDR3 contains 16 residues. Germline V gene data show CDR1 as SNHLY and CDR2 as FYNNEI. The junction had 11 bases not matched to a gene; V was cut back by 4 bases and J by 8 bases. This record comes from a study of blood T cell repertoires in COVID-19. TCRdb's copy holds only in-frame clones and misses some; the assay was immunoSEQ multiplex PCR. Of around 400,000 clones in the sample, around 83% were seen once. The sequenced sample was PBMCs or T cells enriched from blood (not recorded which). The sequence was collected from a woman aged 45 to 65 who had recovered from COVID-19. This sequence joins TRBV2 and TRBJ2-1; the match to TRBD1 covers 10 bases. The CDR3 reads CASSGQRQGADDEQFF. In DNA, the CDR3 is TGTGCCAGCAGTGGTCAGCGACAGGGGGCGGACGATGAGCAGTTCTTC.